These 21 T cell receptor beta chains originate from one sample sequenced in a study of monozygotic twins with cystic fibrosis. Here immunoSEQ multiplex PCR was the method, and the copy in TCRdb shows in-frame clones only, minus some. This table holds around 25,000 clones, 85% to 95% found once. Input material: blood. The receptors stem from a girl aged 2 to 9 with cystic fibrosis.

The rearrangement uses TRBV25-1 and TRBJ1-3; D is unclear. The V end was cut by 8 bases, the J end by 0 bases, with 8 bases between. CDR3 length equals 13 residues. Germline CDR1 MGHDK, CDR2 SYGVNS. CDR3 region: CASQRGSGNTIYF. In DNA, the CDR3 is TGTGCCAGCCAACGCGGCTCTGGAAACACCATATATTTT.

V usage is TRBV18 and J usage is TRBJ1-2; unclear D gene. The germline V and J ends were trimmed by 3 bases and 3 bases, with 8 bases remaining between them. CDR1 and CDR2 from the germline V gene are KGHSH and LQKENI. This CDR3 is 13 amino acids long. CDR3 loop: CASSPNGDYGYTF. CDR3 sequence (DNA): TGTGCCAGCTCACCTAACGGGGACTATGGCTACACCTTC.

The chain couples TRBV7-2 to TRBJ2-7; the D is unclear. Trimming stripped 2 bases from V and 4 bases from J, with 3 bases between. The CDR3 spans 11 residues. In germline, CDR1 is SGHTA, CDR2 FQGNSA. The CDR3 DNA is TGTGCCAGCAGCTTACTGTACGAGCAGTACTTC. Translating gives CASSLLYEQYF. Variable domain in full (rest from reference TRBV7-2 and TRBJ2-7): GAGVSQSPSNKVTEKGKDVELRCDPISGHTALYWYRQSLGQGLEFLIYFQGNSAPDKSGLPSDRFSAERTGGSVSTLTIQRTQQEDSAVYLCASSLLYEQYFGPGTRLTVT.

The rearrangement joins TRBV7-2 to TRBJ2-3; 9 bases are shared with TRBD2. Looked up from germline, CDR1 is SGHTA and CDR2 is FQGNSA. This CDR3 spans 16 amino acids. The junction had 11 bases not matched to a gene; V was cut back by 5 bases and J by 5 bases. The CDR3 loop reads CASSPWRGGAGDTQYF. The CDR3 DNA is TGTGCCAGCAGCCCTTGGCGGGGGGGAGCGGGAGATACGCAGTATTTT.

V is TRBV6-5 and J is TRBJ1-2; no firm D call. V lost 0 bases to trimming and J lost 4 bases, with 12 bases between them. The CDR3 totals 15 residues. Germline V gene lookup returns CDR1 MNHEY and CDR2 SVGAGI. CDR3 loop: CASSYSGSEGYGYTF. CDR3 DNA: TGTGCCAGCAGTTACTCGGGATCCGAAGGCTATGGCTACACCTTC.

The V call is TRBV4-3, the J call TRBJ1-6, with 11 bases aligning to TRBD1. Germline lookup yields CDR1 LGHNA and CDR2 YSLEER. This CDR3 region has 15 residues. V lost 4 bases to trimming and J lost 13 bases; unmatched junction nucleotides: 9. As DNA, the CDR3 is TGCGCCAGCAGCCGAGACAGGGGACAGGGGGATCCCCTCCACTTT. This encodes CASSRDRGQGDPLHF.

V is TRBV9 and J is TRBJ2-6, with 9 bases lining up with TRBD1. Germline trimming cut 0 bases from V and 2 bases from J; bases unmatched to any gene: 6. The germline V gene encodes CDR1 SGDLS and CDR2 YYNGEE. CDR3 length: 18 amino acids. The CDR3 protein is CASSVAGQGFAGANVLTF. The CDR3 DNA sequence: TGTGCCAGCAGCGTAGCGGGACAGGGTTTTGCTGGGGCCAACGTCCTGACTTTC.

The chain joins TRBV19 to TRBJ2-7; D is perhaps TRBD1 (6 bases). With 3 bases removed from V and 1 base from J, the gap between germline ends came to 13 bases. CDR3 length equals 15 residues. Germline CDR1 and CDR2: LNHDA and SQIVND (reference sequence). This CDR3 reads CASSIRDTPSYEQYF. The CDR3 region has the DNA TGTGCCAGTAGTATTAGGGACACCCCATCCTACGAGCAGTACTTC.

The chain couples TRBV6-1 to TRBJ1-4; D might be TRBD1 (5 bases). Trimming removed 7 bases at V and 5 bases at J, with 17 bases between. CDR1 MNHNS and CDR2 SASEGT come from the germline V gene. CDR3 length: 15 amino acids. CDR3 sequence: CASNAIQVPNEKLFF. The CDR3 DNA follows: TGTGCCAGCAATGCGATACAGGTGCCGAATGAAAAACTGTTTTTT.

This clone was recorded once. J is TRBJ1-2 and V is TRBV27, with a tentative D call TRBD1 (5 bases). Trimming shortened V by 0 bases and J by 8 bases, and 25 bases separated the two germline ends. The CDR3 consists of 18 residues. The germline V gene has CDR1 MNHEY and CDR2 SMNVEV (reference sequence). The CDR3 sequence: CASSLSPGIHISGGGYTF. In DNA form, the CDR3 reads TGTGCCAGCAGTTTATCTCCCGGAATTCACATCTCCGGGGGAGGCTACACCTTC.

The chain links TRBV2 to TRBJ2-3; D is unresolved. Trimming removed 5 bases at V and 0 bases at J, with 12 bases between. CDR3 length equals 15 residues. Germline V lookup: CDR1 SNHLY, CDR2 FYNNEI. CDR3 protein: CASSPPYSSTDTQYF. For the CDR3, the DNA is TGTGCCAGCAGTCCTCCATACTCGAGCACAGATACGCAGTATTTT.

The V gene is TRBV18, the J gene TRBJ1-5; the D is unclear. With 1 base removed from V and 1 base from J, the gap between germline ends came to 14 bases. The CDR3 contains 17 residues. Germline-derived CDR1 and CDR2 are KGHSH and LQKENI. CDR3 bases: TGTGCCAGCTCACCACAGCCCCCGGTTTTGAGCAATCAGCCCCAGCATTTT. Protein product: CASSPQPPVLSNQPQHF.

The chain recombines TRBV6-5 with TRBJ2-5; no definite D call. From germline, CDR1 is MNHEY and CDR2 SVGAGI. The CDR3 length is 14 residues. The V and J ends lost 0 bases and 2 bases respectively, with 7 bases between them. CDR3 amino acids: CASSYSGSQETQYF. The CDR3 coding sequence is TGTGCCAGCAGTTACTCGGGCAGTCAAGAGACCCAGTACTTC.

V and J are TRBV5-1 and TRBJ2-7, with TRBD1 identical over 9 bases. V gave up 4 bases and J gave up 3 bases; unmatched junction bases: 11. Germline assignment: CDR1 SGHRS and CDR2 YFSETQ. The CDR3 extends over 16 amino acids. CDR3 bases: TGCGCCAGCAGCGAATCACCGGGACAGGGAAGCTACGAGCAGTACTTC. Amino acids: CASSESPGQGSYEQYF.

The chain carries TRBV2 and TRBJ1-5; possible D gene TRBD1, 6 bases. Germline CDR1 SNHLY, CDR2 FYNNEI. The CDR3 contains 16 residues. Trimming took 0 bases from V and 2 from J, leaving 11 bases between them. CDR3 sequence reads: CASSEAASGGNQPQHF. Written as DNA, the CDR3 is TGTGCCAGCAGTGAAGCCGCATCAGGGGGCAATCAGCCCCAGCATTTT.

This rearrangement joins TRBV15 to TRBJ1-2, with 10 positions matching TRBD1. The CDR3 length is 15 residues. Germline loops: CDR1 LNHNV, CDR2 YYDKDF (reference sequence). V was pared by 0 bases and J by 7 bases, with 5 bases of the junction left unmatched. CDR3 in amino acids: CATSRDRQGASGYTF. Written as DNA, the CDR3 is TGTGCCACCAGCAGAGATCGACAGGGGGCAAGTGGCTACACCTTC.

The chain combines TRBV29-1 with TRBJ1-4; perhaps TRBD1 as D (5 bases). Germline V gives CDR1 SQVTM, CDR2 ANQGSEA. V was trimmed by 7 bases and J by 0 bases, leaving 9 bases between them. The CDR3 has 13 amino acids. CDR3 protein: CSATGATNEKLFF. The CDR3 DNA is TGCAGCGCTACAGGTGCAACTAATGAAAAACTGTTTTTT.

The chain carries TRBV15 and TRBJ2-7; 12 bases align to TRBD1. Germline V gene sequence: CDR1 LNHNV, CDR2 YYDKDF (reference sequence). The CDR3 consists of 15 residues. V was pared by 6 bases and J by 3 bases, with 6 bases of the junction left unmatched. For the CDR3, the DNA is TGTGCCACCAGTCCGGGACAGGGGGCCCTCTACGAGCAGTACTTC. It specifies CATSPGQGALYEQYF.

J is TRBJ1-6 and V is TRBV11-3; 7 bases line up with TRBD1. CDR3 length equals 13 residues. Germline V gene sequence: CDR1 SGHNT, CDR2 YENEEA. V gave up 6 bases and J gave up 7 bases; unmatched junction bases: 3. The chain's CDR3 is CASRGQPNSPLHF. The CDR3 nucleotides read TGTGCCAGCAGGGGACAGCCCAATTCACCCCTCCACTTT.

This clone was recorded once. V and J are TRBV5-1 and TRBJ1-3; D possibly corresponds to TRBD1 (5 bases). Looked up from germline, CDR1 is SGHRS and CDR2 is YFSETQ. Trimming pared 0 bases from V and 1 base from J, leaving 5 bases between. CDR3 size: 14 residues. CDR3 sequence: CASSLAGSGNTIYF. The CDR3 nucleotides read TGCGCCAGCAGCTTGGCAGGGTCTGGAAACACCATATATTTT. Using reference TRBV5-1 and TRBJ1-3 for the parts outside the CDR3, the full variable domain is KAGVTQTPRYLIKTRGQQVTLSCSPISGHRSVSWYQQTPGQGLQFLFEYFSETQRNKGNFPGRFSGRQFSNSRSEMNVSTLELGDSALYLCASSLAGSGNTIYFGEGSWLTVV.

The rearrangement links TRBV15 to TRBJ1-1, with D maybe TRBD1 (6 bases). The CDR3 sequence is 15 residues long. Germline lookup yields CDR1 LNHNV and CDR2 YYDKDF (reference sequence). V lost 0 bases and J 0 bases, leaving 8 bases between the germline ends. The DNA of the CDR3 is TGTGCCACCAGCAGAGAGGGGGCCCTGAACACTGAAGCTTTCTTT. It translates to CATSREGALNTEAFF.